Below, 2 T cell receptor beta chains from the same sample are listed, as sequenced in a study of blood T cell repertoires in COVID-19. Method: immunoSEQ multiplex PCR; TCRdb's copy keeps in-frame clones and lacks some. The data hold 310,000 or so clones, with roughly 90% observed a single time. The sequenced sample consisted of PBMCs or T cells enriched from blood (not recorded which). These receptors all come from a young woman who had recovered from COVID-19.

The chain recombines TRBV5-1 with TRBJ1-3; TRBD1 matches 11 bases. The CDR3 is made up of 17 amino acids. The V gene's germline CDR1 is SGHRS and CDR2 YFSETQ. After removal of 4 bases from V and 4 bases from J, the junction contained 10 bases not matched to a gene. Here the CDR3 reads CASSLPFWDRGGNTIYF. The CDR3 DNA follows: TGCGCCAGCAGCCTGCCATTCTGGGACAGGGGGGGAAACACCATATATTTT.

The chain uses TRBV5-1 and TRBJ2-1; 11 positions match TRBD2. Trimming cost V 4 bases and J 3 bases; bases outside gene matches: 3. Germline V gene data show CDR1 as SGHRS and CDR2 as YFSETQ. The CDR3 consists of 15 residues. For the CDR3, the DNA is TGCGCCAGCAGCGCGGGACTAGCGGTCTACAATGAGCAGTTCTTC. Its protein product is CASSAGLAVYNEQFF.